Given below is one T cell receptor beta chain in context. This sample stems from a study of blood T cell repertoires in COVID-19. Study overall: Some COVID-19 samples were acute and others convalescent; all came from the United States, Italy and Spain.

Repertoires were generated with immunoSEQ multiplex PCR, while TCRdb's copy carries only in-frame clones and drops some. Of 94,000 or so clones listed, 80% to 90% are singletons. The CDR3 loop spans 15 amino acids. Germline values: CDR1 SGHVS, CDR2 FNYEAQ. V dropped 0 bases and J dropped 13 bases, with 19 bases sitting between them. The sequence was collected from a man between 60 and 75 years old with acute or convalescent COVID-19. The V call is TRBV7-6, the J call TRBJ2-1, with D perhaps TRBD2 (8 bases). Sequencing was performed on peripheral blood. The CDR3 DNA is TGTGCCAGCAGCTTAGCAAGGGACAGCGGGGGCCGCCAGTTCTTC. It is translated as CASSLARDSGGRQFF.